The sequence of this TCR beta chain was determined in a study of T cell responses to AZD1222 COVID-19 vaccine. To note about this clone: Antigen: not known.

General study findings and limits: Only a handful of AZD1222 recipients, more than 5 in all, had baseline seropositivity. Spike-specific TCR breadth and depth went up after people got two AZD1222 doses.

The CDR3 loop spans 15 amino acids. Trimming cost V 0 bases and J 1 base, with 10 bases left between them. CDR1 SGHNT and CDR2 YYREEE come from the germline V gene (reference sequence). The repertoire was sequenced with immunoSEQ multiplex PCR; TCRdb's copy has only in-frame clones and lacks some. The repertoire has under 150,000 clones, 85% of them found once; the top ten carry 7.9%. Sequences were derived from peripheral blood, sampled 28 days after the second dose of the MenACWY control vaccine. The sequence was collected from an adult who received the MenACWY meningococcal vaccine as a control. V gene TRBV5-4 combines with J gene TRBJ1-1, with D possibly being TRBD1 (6 bases). As DNA, the CDR3 is TGTGCCAGCAGCTTGGCGGGCAGGGGGAACACTGAAGCTTTCTTT. The encoded protein is CASSLAGRGNTEAFF.